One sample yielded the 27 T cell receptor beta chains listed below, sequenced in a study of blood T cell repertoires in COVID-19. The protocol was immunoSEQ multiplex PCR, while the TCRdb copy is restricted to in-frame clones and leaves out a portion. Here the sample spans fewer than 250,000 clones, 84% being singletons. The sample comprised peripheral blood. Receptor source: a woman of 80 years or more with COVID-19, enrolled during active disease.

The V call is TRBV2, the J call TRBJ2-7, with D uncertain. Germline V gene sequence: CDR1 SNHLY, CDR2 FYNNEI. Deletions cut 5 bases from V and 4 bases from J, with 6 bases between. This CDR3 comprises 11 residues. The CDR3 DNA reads TGTGCCAGCAGTCTAGGATACGAGCAGTACGTC. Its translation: CASSLGYEQYV.

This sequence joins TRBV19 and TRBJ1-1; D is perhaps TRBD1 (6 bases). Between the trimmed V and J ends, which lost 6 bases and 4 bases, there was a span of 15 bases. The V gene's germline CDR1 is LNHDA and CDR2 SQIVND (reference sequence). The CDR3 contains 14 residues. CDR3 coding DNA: TGTGCCAGTAGCAGAGACACAGGGACCACTGAAGCTTTCTTT. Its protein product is CASSRDTGTTEAFF. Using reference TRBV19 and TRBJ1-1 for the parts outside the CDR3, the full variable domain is DGGITQSPKYLFRKEGQNVTLSCEQNLNHDAMYWYRQDPGQGLRLIYYSQIVNDFQKGDIAEGYSVSREKKESFPLTVTSAQKNPTAFYLCASSRDTGTTEAFFGQGTRLTVV.

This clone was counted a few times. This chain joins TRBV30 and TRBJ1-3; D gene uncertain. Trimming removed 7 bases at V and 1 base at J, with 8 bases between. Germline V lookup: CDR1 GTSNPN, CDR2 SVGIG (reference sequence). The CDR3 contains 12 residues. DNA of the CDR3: TGTGCCTCCGGACTGTCTGGAAACACCATATATTTT. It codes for CASGLSGNTIYF.

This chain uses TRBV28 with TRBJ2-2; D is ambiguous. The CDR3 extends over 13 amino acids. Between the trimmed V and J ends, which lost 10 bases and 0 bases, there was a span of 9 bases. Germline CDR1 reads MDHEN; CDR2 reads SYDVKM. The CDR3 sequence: CATPSANTGELFF. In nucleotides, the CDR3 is TGTGCCACCCCGAGCGCGAACACCGGGGAGCTGTTTTTT.

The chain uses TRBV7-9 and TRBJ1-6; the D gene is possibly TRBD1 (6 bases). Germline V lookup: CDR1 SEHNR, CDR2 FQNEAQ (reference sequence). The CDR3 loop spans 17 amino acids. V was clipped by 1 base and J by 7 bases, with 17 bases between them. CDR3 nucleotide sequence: TGTGCCAGCAGCTTAGGTCTCGGGGACAAAATAAATTCACCCCTCCACTTT. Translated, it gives CASSLGLGDKINSPLHF.

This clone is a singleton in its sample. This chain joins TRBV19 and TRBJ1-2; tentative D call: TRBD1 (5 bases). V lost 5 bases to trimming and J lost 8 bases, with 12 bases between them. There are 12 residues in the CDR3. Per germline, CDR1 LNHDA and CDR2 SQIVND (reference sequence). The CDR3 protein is CASSDSPQGYTF. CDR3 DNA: TGTGCCAGTAGTGACAGTCCTCAAGGCTACACCTTC.

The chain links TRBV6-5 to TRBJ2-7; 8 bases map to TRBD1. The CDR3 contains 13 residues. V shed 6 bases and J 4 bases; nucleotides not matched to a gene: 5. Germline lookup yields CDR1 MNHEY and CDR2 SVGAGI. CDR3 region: CASRRTGRYEQYF. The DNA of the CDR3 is TGTGCCAGCAGGCGGACAGGGAGGTACGAGCAGTACTTC.

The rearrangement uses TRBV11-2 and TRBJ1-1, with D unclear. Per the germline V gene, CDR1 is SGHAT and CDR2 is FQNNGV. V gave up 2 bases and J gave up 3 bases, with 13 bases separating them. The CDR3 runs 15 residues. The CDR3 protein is CASSLSGKKDTEAFF. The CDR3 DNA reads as TGTGCCAGCAGCTTATCAGGAAAGAAGGACACTGAAGCTTTCTTT.

CDR3 nucleotides: TGCGCCAGCAGCCAAGCATTTAGCGGGGGGGGCCCCCCCAATGAGCAGTTCTTC. This sequence encodes CASSQAFSGGGPPNEQFF. J is TRBJ2-1 and V is TRBV4-1; 11 bases are a match to TRBD2. The CDR3 totals 18 residues. Germline lookup yields CDR1 MGHRA and CDR2 YSYEKL. V lost 1 base and J lost 6; bases outside the gene matches: 11.

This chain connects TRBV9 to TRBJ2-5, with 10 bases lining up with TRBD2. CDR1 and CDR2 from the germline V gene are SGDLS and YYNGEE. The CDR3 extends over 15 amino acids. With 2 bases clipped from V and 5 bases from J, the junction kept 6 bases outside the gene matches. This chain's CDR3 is CASSVTSGAGETQYF. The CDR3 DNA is TGTGCCAGCAGCGTCACTAGCGGGGCGGGGGAGACCCAGTACTTC.

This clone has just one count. CDR3 region: CASSYPFGKNTEAFF. The DNA for the CDR3 is TGTGCCAGCAGTTACCCCTTCGGGAAGAACACTGAAGCTTTCTTT. The genes are TRBV6-2 or TRBV6-3 and TRBJ1-1; D call uncertain. The CDR3 totals 15 residues. Germline V gene lookup returns CDR1 MNHEY and CDR2 SVGEGT. The V gene lost 2 bases and the J gene lost 1 base, with 11 bases spanning the gap.

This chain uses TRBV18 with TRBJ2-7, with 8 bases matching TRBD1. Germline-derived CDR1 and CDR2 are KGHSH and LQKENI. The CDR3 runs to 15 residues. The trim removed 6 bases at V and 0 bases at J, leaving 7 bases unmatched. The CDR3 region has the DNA TGTGCCAGCTCGCTACAGGGGGGAAGCTCCTACGAGCAGTACGTC. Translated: CASSLQGGSSYEQYV.

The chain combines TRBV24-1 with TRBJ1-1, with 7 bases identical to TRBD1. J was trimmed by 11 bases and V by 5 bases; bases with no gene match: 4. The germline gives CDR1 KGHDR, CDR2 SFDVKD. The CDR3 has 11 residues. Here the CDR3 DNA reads TGTGCCACCAGTGGGGACAGCGGGGCTTTCTTT. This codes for CATSGDSGAFF.

The CDR3 nucleotides read TGTGCCAGCAGCCTGACTAGCGCGGGGGCCCGCGGCGGGGAGCTGTTTTTT. Amino acids: CASSLTSAGARGGELFF. The chain is built from TRBV6-4 and TRBJ2-2, with 8 nucleotides matching TRBD2. This CDR3 region has 17 residues. J lost 7 bases, V lost 6 bases, and 16 bases had no gene match. Germline V gene data show CDR1 as MRHNA and CDR2 as SNTAGT.

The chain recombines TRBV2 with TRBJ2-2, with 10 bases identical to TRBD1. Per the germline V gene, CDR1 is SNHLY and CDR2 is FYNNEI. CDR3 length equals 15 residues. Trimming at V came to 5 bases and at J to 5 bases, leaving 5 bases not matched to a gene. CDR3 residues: CASSLDRGGTGELFF. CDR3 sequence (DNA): TGTGCCAGCAGTTTGGACAGGGGGGGTACCGGGGAGCTGTTTTTT. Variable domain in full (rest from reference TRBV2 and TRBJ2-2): EPEVTQTPSHQVTQMGQEVILRCVPISNHLYFYWYRQILGQKVEFLVSFYNNEISEKSEIFDDQFSVERPDGSNFTLKIRSTKLEDSAMYFCASSLDRGGTGELFFGEGSRLTVL.

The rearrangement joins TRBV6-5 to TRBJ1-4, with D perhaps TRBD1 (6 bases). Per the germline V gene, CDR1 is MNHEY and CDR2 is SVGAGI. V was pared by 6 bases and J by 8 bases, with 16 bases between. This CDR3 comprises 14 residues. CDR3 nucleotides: TGTGCCAGCAGAGTTGACAGGACGGGAGAAAAACTGTTTTTT. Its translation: CASRVDRTGEKLFF.

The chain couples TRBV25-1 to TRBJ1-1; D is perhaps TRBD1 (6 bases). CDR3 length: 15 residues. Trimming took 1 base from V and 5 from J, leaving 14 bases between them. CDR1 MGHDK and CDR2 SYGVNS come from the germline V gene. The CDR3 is CASSEWGGRRTEAFF. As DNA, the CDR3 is TGTGCCAGCAGTGAATGGGGGGGGCGGAGAACTGAAGCTTTCTTT.

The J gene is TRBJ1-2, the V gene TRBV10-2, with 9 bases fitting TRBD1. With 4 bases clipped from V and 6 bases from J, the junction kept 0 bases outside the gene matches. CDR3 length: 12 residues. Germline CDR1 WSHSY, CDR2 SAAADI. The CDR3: CASSGQGDGYTF. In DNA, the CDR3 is TGCGCCAGCAGTGGACAGGGGGATGGCTACACCTTC.

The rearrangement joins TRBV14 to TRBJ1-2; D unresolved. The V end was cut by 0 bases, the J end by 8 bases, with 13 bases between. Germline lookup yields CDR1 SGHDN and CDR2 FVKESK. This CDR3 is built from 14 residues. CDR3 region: CASSQDLLTRGYTF. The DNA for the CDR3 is TGTGCCAGCAGCCAAGATTTGTTGACGAGGGGCTACACCTTC.

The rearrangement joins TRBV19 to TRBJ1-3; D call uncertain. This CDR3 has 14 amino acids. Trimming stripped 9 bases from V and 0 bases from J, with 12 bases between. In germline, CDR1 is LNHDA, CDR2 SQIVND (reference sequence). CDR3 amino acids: CASVTQSSGNTIYF. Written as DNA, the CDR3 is TGTGCCAGCGTGACACAGAGCTCTGGAAACACCATATATTTT.

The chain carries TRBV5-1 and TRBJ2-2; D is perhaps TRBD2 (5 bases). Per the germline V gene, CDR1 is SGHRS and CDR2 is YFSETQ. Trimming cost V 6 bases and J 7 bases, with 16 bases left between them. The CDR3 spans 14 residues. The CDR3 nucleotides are TGCGCCAGCAAGATAGAGACGGACTTCGGGGAGCTGTTTTTT. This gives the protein CASKIETDFGELFF.

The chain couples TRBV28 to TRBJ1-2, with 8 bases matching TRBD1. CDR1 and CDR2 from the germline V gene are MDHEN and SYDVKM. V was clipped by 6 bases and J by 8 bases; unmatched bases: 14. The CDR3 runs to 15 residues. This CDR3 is CASSYFSPDRVGYTF. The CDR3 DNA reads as TGTGCCAGCAGCTACTTTAGCCCGGACAGGGTCGGCTACACCTTC.

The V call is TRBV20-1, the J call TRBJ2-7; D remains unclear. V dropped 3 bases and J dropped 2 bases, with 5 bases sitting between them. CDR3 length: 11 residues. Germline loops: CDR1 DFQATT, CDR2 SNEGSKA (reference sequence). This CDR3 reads CSARAPYEQYF. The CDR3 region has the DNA TGCAGTGCTAGGGCACCCTACGAGCAGTACTTC.

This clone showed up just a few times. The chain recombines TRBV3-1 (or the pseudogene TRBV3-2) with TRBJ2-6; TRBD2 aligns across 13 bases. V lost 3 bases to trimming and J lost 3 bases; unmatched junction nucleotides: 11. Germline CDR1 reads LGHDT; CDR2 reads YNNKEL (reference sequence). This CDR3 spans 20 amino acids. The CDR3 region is CASSHPTTSGGLFGANVLTF. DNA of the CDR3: TGTGCCAGCAGCCATCCCACGACTAGCGGGGGGTTGTTTGGGGCCAACGTCCTGACTTTC.

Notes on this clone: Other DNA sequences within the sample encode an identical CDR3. CDR3 residues: CASSLRGGQPQHF. DNA for the CDR3: TGTGCCAGCAGTCTAAGGGGGGGTCAGCCCCAGCATTTT. The rearrangement links TRBV3-1 (or the pseudogene TRBV3-2) to TRBJ1-5; TRBD1 might be the D (6 bases). V lost 6 bases, J lost 6 bases, and 12 bases lay in between. This CDR3 comprises 13 residues. CDR1 and CDR2 (germline): LGHDT, YNNKEL (reference sequence).

CDR3 nucleotides: TGCAGTGCTAGTTCCGGGGCCTACGAGCAGTACGTC. Translation: CSASSGAYEQYV. This chain joins TRBV20-1 and TRBJ2-7; perhaps TRBD2 as D (5 bases). The germline CDR1 and CDR2 sequences are DFQATT and SNEGSKA (reference sequence). V lost 3 bases and J lost 2, with 8 bases in between. The CDR3 runs 12 residues.

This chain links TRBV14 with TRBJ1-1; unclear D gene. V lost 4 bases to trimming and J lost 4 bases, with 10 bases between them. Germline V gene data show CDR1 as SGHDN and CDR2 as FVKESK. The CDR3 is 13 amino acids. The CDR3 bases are TGTGCCAGCAGCCTACGGGTGGGCACTGAAGCTTTCTTT. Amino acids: CASSLRVGTEAFF.